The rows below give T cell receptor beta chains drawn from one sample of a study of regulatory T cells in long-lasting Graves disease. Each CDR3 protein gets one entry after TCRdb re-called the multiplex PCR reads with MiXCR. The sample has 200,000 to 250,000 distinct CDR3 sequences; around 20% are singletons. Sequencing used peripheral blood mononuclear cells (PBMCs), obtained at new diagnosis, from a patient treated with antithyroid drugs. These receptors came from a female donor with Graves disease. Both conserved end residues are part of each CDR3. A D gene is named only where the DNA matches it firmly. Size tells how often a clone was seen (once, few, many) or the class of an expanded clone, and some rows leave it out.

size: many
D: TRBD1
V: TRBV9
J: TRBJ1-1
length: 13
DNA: TGTGCCAGCAGCGTCTTTACAGGGGCAACGGCTTTCTTT
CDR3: CASSVFTGATAFF

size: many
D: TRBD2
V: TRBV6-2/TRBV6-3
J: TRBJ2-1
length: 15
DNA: TGTGCCAGCAGTTCTGCGGGGGACTGGCGGAATGAGCAGTTCTTC
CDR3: CASSSAGDWRNEQFF

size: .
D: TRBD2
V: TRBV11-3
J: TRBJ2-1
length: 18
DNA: TGTGCCAGCAGCTTAGCTACTAGCGGGGACCCTTCCTACAATGAGCAGTTCTTC
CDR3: CASSLATSGDPSYNEQFF

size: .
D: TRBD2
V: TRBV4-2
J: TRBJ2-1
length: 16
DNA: TGTGCCAGCAGCCAAGGGGATAATAGCGGGGGTTATGAGCAGTTCTTC
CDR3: CASSQGDNSGGYEQFF

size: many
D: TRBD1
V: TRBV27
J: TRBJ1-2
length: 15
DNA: TGTGCCAGCAGTCCAGGGACAGGGTTACGGTATGGCTACACCTTC
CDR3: CASSPGTGLRYGYTF

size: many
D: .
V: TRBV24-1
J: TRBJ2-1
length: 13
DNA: TGTGCCACCAGTGGGACGGTCGACAATGAGCAGTTCTTC
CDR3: CATSGTVDNEQFF

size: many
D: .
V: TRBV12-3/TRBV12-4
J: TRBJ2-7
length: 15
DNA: TGTGCCAGCAGTTACCAGGGACCCGGTGTAGCCGAGCAGTACTTC
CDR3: CASSYQGPGVAEQYF

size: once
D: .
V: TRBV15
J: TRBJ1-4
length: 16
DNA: TGTGCCACCAGCAAAACCCCCGGGACACCGAATGAAAAACTGTTTTTT
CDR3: CATSKTPGTPNEKLFF

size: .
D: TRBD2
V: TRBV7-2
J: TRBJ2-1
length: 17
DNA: TGTGCCAGCAGCCCGACGGGACTAGCGGGAGGGCCCGGTGTTGGGTTCTTC
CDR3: CASSPTGLAGGPGVGFF

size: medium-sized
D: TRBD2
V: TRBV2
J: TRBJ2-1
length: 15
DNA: TGTGCCTACACCCCTGGGAGCGGGATAGATAGTGAGCAGTTCTTC
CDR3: CAYTPGSGIDSEQFF

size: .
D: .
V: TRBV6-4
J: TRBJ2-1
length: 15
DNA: TGTGCCAGCAAAAATGCCCTATGGGGCTACAATGAGCAGTTCTTC
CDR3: CASKNALWGYNEQFF

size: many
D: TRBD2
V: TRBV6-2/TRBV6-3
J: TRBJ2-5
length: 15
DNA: TGTGCCAGCAGTTACTCGGCGGGGGGAAAGGAGACCCAGTACTTC
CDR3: CASSYSAGGKETQYF

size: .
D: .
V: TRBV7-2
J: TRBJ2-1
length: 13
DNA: TGCGCCAGCAGCCAAGAAGCGCGGCAAGAGCAGTTCTTC
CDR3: CASSQEARQEQFF

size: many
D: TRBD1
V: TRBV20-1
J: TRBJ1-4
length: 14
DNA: TGCAGTGCTAGAGACAGGGGGCCTAATGAAAAACTGTTTTTT
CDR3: CSARDRGPNEKLFF

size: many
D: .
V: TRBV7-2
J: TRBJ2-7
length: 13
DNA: TGTGCCAGCAGCTTACCCGGGAAGGGCGAGCAGTACTTC
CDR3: CASSLPGKGEQYF